Listed below are T cell receptor beta chains from one sample, sequenced in a study of graft-versus-host responses after intestinal transplantation. Sequencing used immunoSEQ multiplex PCR; TCRdb keeps in-frame clones, though not all of them. In the table there are 25,000 to 30,000 clones, about 92% of which are singletons. The sample in question was PBMCs, obtained approximately ten weeks after intestinal transplant. The source is a human patient who received an intestinal transplant, so some T cells may come from the graft donor. The CDR3 runs from the conserved cysteine through the conserved F or W. The D gene is left open where the match is weak. Clone sizes are given selectively: once, few, many, or a class where the clone is expanded.

once	.	TRBV7-9	TRBJ1-2	TGTGCCAGCAGCGCCGTACAAAACCTTAACTATGGCTACACCTTC	CASSAVQNLNYGYTF
.	TRBD1	TRBV5-5	TRBJ1-4	TGTGCCAGCAGCTCCAGGGGGGAGGTACGAGAAAAACTGTTTTTT	CASSSRGEVREKLFF
.	TRBD2	TRBV9	TRBJ2-3	TGTGCCAGCAGCTTGACTAGCGGAACAGATACGCAGTATTTT	CASSLTSGTDTQYF
.	TRBD2	TRBV9	TRBJ2-3	TGTGCCAGCAGCGTAGAGGGCTTCCTAGCGGGGAGCACAGATACGCAGTATTTT	CASSVEGFLAGSTDTQYF
.	.	TRBV5-4	TRBJ2-1	TGTGCCAGCAGCTTGGTGGCTCATGAGCAGTTCTTC	CASSLVAHEQFF
.	.	TRBV6-5	TRBJ2-1	TGTGCCAGCGGAAAGGACCGGGACTCCTACAATGAGCAGTTCTTC	CASGKDRDSYNEQFF
.	.	TRBV19	TRBJ2-7	TGTGCCAGTAGTACCACCGGAGGCTACGAGCAGTACTTC	CASSTTGGYEQYF
.	.	TRBV4-1	TRBJ2-1	TGCGCCAGCAGCCAACTCAGGACAGCGTATCCCTACAATGAGCAGTTCTTC	CASSQLRTAYPYNEQFF
once	.	TRBV9	TRBJ2-3	TGTGCCAGCAGCCTTGACGAGGGCACCGCAGATACGCAGTATTTT	CASSLDEGTADTQYF
once	.	TRBV19	TRBJ1-2	TGTGCCAGTAGGCGGGACACAGCTAACTATGGCTACACCTTC	CASRRDTANYGYTF
.	.	TRBV18	TRBJ1-5	TGTGCCAGCTCACCACAGGAGCGACTTTATAGCAATCAGCCCCAGCATTTT	CASSPQERLYSNQPQHF
.	.	TRBV7-3	TRBJ1-2	TGTGCCAGCAGCAAACAGGGAATCTATGGCTACACCTTC	CASSKQGIYGYTF
.	.	TRBV6-5	TRBJ1-1	TGTGCCAGCAGTTACCGGGTGGGCACTGAAGCTTTCTTT	CASSYRVGTEAFF
.	TRBD2	TRBV4-1	TRBJ2-1	TGCGCCAGCAGCCAAGAAGCGCTAGCGGAATACAATGAGCAGTTCTTC	CASSQEALAEYNEQFF
.	.	TRBV5-1	TRBJ2-3	TGCGCCAGCAGCTTGGACGGGGTAACAGATACGCAGTATTTT	CASSLDGVTDTQYF
.	.	TRBV19	TRBJ2-3	TGTGCCAGTAGTAGCGGGGGCGCAGATACGCAGTATTTT	CASSSGGADTQYF
.	.	TRBV15	TRBJ2-2	TGTGCCACCAGCAGAGAGAGGGGGAGTATACCCGGGGAGCTGTTTTTT	CATSRERGSIPGELFF
.	TRBD1	TRBV4-1	TRBJ1-5	TGCGCCAGCAGCCAAGAGAGGGCAGGGGGAAATCAGCCCCAGCATTTT	CASSQERAGGNQPQHF
.	.	TRBV19	TRBJ1-2	TGTGCCAGTAGTATTGGGGGAGGCGGCTACACCTTC	CASSIGGGGYTF
.	.	TRBV4-2	TRBJ2-1	TGTGCCAGCAGCCAAGAGTCCCGGGACCTCAATGAGCAGTTCTTC	CASSQESRDLNEQFF
.	TRBD2	TRBV4-1	TRBJ2-1	TGCGCCAGCAGCCAAGACCGCCAGGCTAGCGGCTACAATGAGCAGTTCTTC	CASSQDRQASGYNEQFF
.	.	TRBV9	TRBJ1-2	TGTGCCAGCAGGAACCCCCTGCGTTGGGCAACAGGGCACCGAGGCTACACCTTC	CASRNPLRWATGHRGYTF
.	.	TRBV27	TRBJ2-7	TGTGCCAGCAGTTTATCGGGAGCCCACGAGCAGTACTTC	CASSLSGAHEQYF
.	TRBD1	TRBV7-9	TRBJ1-3	TGTGCCAGCAGCTCAGGGGGCCGCTCTGGAAACACCATATATTTT	CASSSGGRSGNTIYF
.	TRBD1	TRBV6-5	TRBJ1-5	TGTGCCAGCAGCCCTACAGGGGGCAATCAGCCCCAGCATTTT	CASSPTGGNQPQHF
.	.	TRBV5-6	TRBJ1-3	TGTGCCAGCAGCTTGGACCAAGGGGGAAACACCATATATTTT	CASSLDQGGNTIYF
.	.	TRBV18	TRBJ1-1	TGTGCCAGCTCACCTCTGGGGACGGACGCTGAAGCTTTCTTT	CASSPLGTDAEAFF
.	TRBD2	TRBV27	TRBJ2-7	TGTGCCAGCAGTCTAGCGGGACCCTCCTACGAGCAGTACTTC	CASSLAGPSYEQYF
.	.	TRBV4-3	TRBJ2-7	TGCGCCAGCAGCCAGTCATGGGGCGGAAGCTACGAGCAGTACTTC	CASSQSWGGSYEQYF
.	.	TRBV28	TRBJ2-1	TGTGCCAGCAGTCCAGGTGAGAGCTCCTACAATGAGCAGTTCTTC	CASSPGESSYNEQFF
.	.	TRBV4-3	TRBJ2-7	TGCGCCAGCAGCCAATGGTACAGGGCGTCGGGCGAGCAGTACTTC	CASSQWYRASGEQYF
few	.	TRBV6-6	TRBJ2-7	TGTGCCAGCAGTGACTCCTACGAGCAGTACTTC	CASSDSYEQYF
.	TRBD2	TRBV11-2	TRBJ2-3	TGTGCCAGCAGCTTAGAAGCGGGGGGGAGTGCCGATACGCAGTATTTT	CASSLEAGGSADTQYF
.	TRBD2	TRBV7-8	TRBJ2-7	TGTGCCAGCAGCTTATCTTGGACTAGCGGGTGGTACGAGCAGTACTTC	CASSLSWTSGWYEQYF
once	.	TRBV6-5	TRBJ1-1	TGTGCCAGCAGTTCCCCCCACCTTGAAGCTTTCTTT	CASSSPHLEAFF
.	.	TRBV5-5	TRBJ1-1	TGTGCCAGCAGCCTCTACTTGAACACTGAAGCTTTCTTT	CASSLYLNTEAFF
.	.	TRBV27	TRBJ1-5	TGTGCCAGCATCACCGGACCGGCGCCACTCTGCCAGCCCCAGCATTTT	CASITGPAPLCQPQHF
.	.	TRBV6-1	TRBJ2-3	TGTGCCAGCAGTGATTGGATGGCGAAAGATACGCAGTATTTT	CASSDWMAKDTQYF
.	.	TRBV7-9	TRBJ1-1	TGTGCCAGCAGCTTAGATCCATTTGAAGCTTTCTTT	CASSLDPFEAFF
.	.	TRBV19	TRBJ2-1	TGTGCCAGTAACATCGGGGGATTCGATGAGCAGTTCTTC	CASNIGGFDEQFF
once	.	TRBV7-3	TRBJ1-2	TGTGCCAGCAGCCTCCGCTGGGGTAGCTATGGCTACACCTTC	CASSLRWGSYGYTF
.	.	TRBV5-6	TRBJ1-3	TGTGCCAGCAGCTTCGGGGGCGGAAACACCATATATTTT	CASSFGGGNTIYF
.	.	TRBV7-9	TRBJ1-3	TGTGCCAGCATCGGGACGGCTGGAAACACCATATATTTT	CASIGTAGNTIYF
.	.	TRBV5-8	TRBJ1-1	TGTGCCAGCAGCATCTCCGGAAGTAACACTGAAGCTTTCTTT	CASSISGSNTEAFF
.	.	TRBV27	TRBJ2-7	TGTGCCAGCAGTTTAGGGGGCGGGGGACCCTACGAGCAGTACTTC	CASSLGGGGPYEQYF
.	TRBD1	TRBV30	TRBJ1-4	TGTGCCTGGAGTCAAATTTCCGGGACAGGGGATGAAAAACTGTTTTTT	CAWSQISGTGDEKLFF
.	.	TRBV6-1	TRBJ1-4	TGTGCCAGCAGTGAATGGCGGGCGTACGGTGAAAAACTGTTTTTT	CASSEWRAYGEKLFF
.	TRBD1	TRBV13	TRBJ1-1	TGTGCCAGCAGCTTGGGACAGGGGAACACTGAAGCTTTCTTT	CASSLGQGNTEAFF
.	.	TRBV12-5	TRBJ1-1	TGTGCTAGTGGTTCCCGGGGGCACACTGAAGCTTTCTTT	CASGSRGHTEAFF
.	.	TRBV9	TRBJ1-1	TGTGCCAGCAGCGTAGAGGGAACATTGAACACTGAAGCTTTCTTT	CASSVEGTLNTEAFF